A selection of T cell receptor beta chains follows, all from one sample in a study of T cells in Graves' hyperthyroidism and ophthalmopathy. TCRdb used MiXCR to reprocess the multiplex PCR reads, holding one entry per CDR3 protein. This table has some 350,000 distinct CDR3 sequences, approximately 13% appearing once. The material sequenced was blood. The receptors originated from a woman aged 40 to 49 with Graves' ophthalmopathy. The CDR3 runs from the conserved cysteine through the conserved F or W. D genes are given only for firm matches. Expanded clones get a size class; other rows say once, few or many, or leave the size out.

V gene: TRBV6-1; clone size: many; J gene: TRBJ2-5; D gene: TRBD1; CDR3 protein: CASSLRTGGQETQYF; CDR3 DNA: TGTGCCAGCAGTCTAAGGACAGGGGGCCAAGAGACCCAGTACTTC
V gene: TRBV19; clone size: many; J gene: TRBJ1-6; D gene: NA; CDR3 protein: CASSIIRPLWPPLHF; CDR3 DNA: TGTGCCAGTAGTATTATCCGGCCCCTTTGGCCACCCCTCCACTTT
V gene: TRBV12-3/TRBV12-4; clone size: NA; J gene: TRBJ2-1; D gene: NA; CDR3 protein: CASSLAVMVYNEQFF; CDR3 DNA: TGTGCCAGCAGTTTAGCGGTAATGGTATACAATGAGCAGTTCTTC
V gene: TRBV12-5; clone size: many; J gene: TRBJ1-4; D gene: NA; CDR3 protein: CASGLGTVNEKLFF; CDR3 DNA: TGTGCTAGTGGTTTGGGAACAGTGAATGAAAAACTGTTTTTT
V gene: TRBV27; clone size: many; J gene: TRBJ1-1; D gene: TRBD1; CDR3 protein: CASSINTGGTEAFF; CDR3 DNA: TGTGCCAGCAGTATCAACACAGGGGGCACTGAAGCTTTCTTT
V gene: TRBV18; clone size: NA; J gene: TRBJ2-3; D gene: NA; CDR3 protein: CASSPGSGSTDTQYF; CDR3 DNA: TGTGCCAGCTCACCTGGTAGCGGAAGCACAGATACGCAGTATTTT
V gene: TRBV24-1; clone size: many; J gene: TRBJ2-7; D gene: TRBD2; CDR3 protein: CATSGRAGGVDEQYF; CDR3 DNA: TGTGCCACCAGTGGACGGGCGGGAGGAGTCGACGAGCAGTACTTC
V gene: TRBV12-3/TRBV12-4; clone size: NA; J gene: TRBJ2-1; D gene: NA; CDR3 protein: CASSWRYNEQFF; CDR3 DNA: TGTGCCAGCAGCTGGCGATACAATGAGCAGTTCTTC
V gene: TRBV11-1; clone size: many; J gene: TRBJ2-1; D gene: NA; CDR3 protein: CASSLSGSNEQFF; CDR3 DNA: TGTGCCAGCAGCTTATCGGGGAGTAATGAGCAGTTCTTC
V gene: TRBV10-2; clone size: many; J gene: TRBJ1-4; D gene: NA; CDR3 protein: CASSENREKLFF; CDR3 DNA: TGCGCCAGCAGTGAAAACAGGGAAAAACTGTTTTTT
V gene: TRBV11-2; clone size: many; J gene: TRBJ2-7; D gene: NA; CDR3 protein: CASSLGRKYEQYF; CDR3 DNA: TGTGCCAGCAGCTTAGGTCGGAAATACGAGCAGTACTTC
V gene: TRBV10-3; clone size: NA; J gene: TRBJ2-3; D gene: NA; CDR3 protein: CAISEGPDTQYF; CDR3 DNA: TGTGCCATCAGTGAGGGGCCAGATACGCAGTATTTT
V gene: TRBV5-1; clone size: NA; J gene: TRBJ1-1; D gene: NA; CDR3 protein: CASKRDDSYTEAFF; CDR3 DNA: TGCGCCAGCAAACGAGACGACAGTTACACTGAAGCTTTCTTT
V gene: TRBV9; clone size: few; J gene: TRBJ2-3; D gene: TRBD2; CDR3 protein: CASSVGRGGTDTQYF; CDR3 DNA: TGTGCCAGCAGCGTTGGTCGCGGGGGGACAGATACGCAGTATTTT